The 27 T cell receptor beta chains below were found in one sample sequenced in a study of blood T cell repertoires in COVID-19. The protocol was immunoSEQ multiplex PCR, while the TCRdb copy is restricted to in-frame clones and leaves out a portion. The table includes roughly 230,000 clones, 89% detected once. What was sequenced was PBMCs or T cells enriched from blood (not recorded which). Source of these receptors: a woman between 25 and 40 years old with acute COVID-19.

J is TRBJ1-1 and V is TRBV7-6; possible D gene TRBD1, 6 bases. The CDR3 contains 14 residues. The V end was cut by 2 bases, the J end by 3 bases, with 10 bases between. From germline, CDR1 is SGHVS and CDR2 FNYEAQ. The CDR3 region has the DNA TGTGCCAGCAGCTTACCCGGACAGCACACTGAAGCTTTCTTT. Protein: CASSLPGQHTEAFF. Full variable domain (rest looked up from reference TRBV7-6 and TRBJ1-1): GAGVSQSPRYKVTKRGQDVALRCDPISGHVSLYWYRQALGQGPEFLTYFNYEAQQDKSGLPNDRFSAERPEGSISTLTIQRTEQRDSAMYRCASSLPGQHTEAFFGQGTRLTVV.

For the CDR3, the DNA is TGTGCCTGGAGGAAGGCAGGTAACGAAGCTTTCTTT. It translates to CAWRKAGNEAFF. The chain links TRBV30 to TRBJ1-1, with D unclear. Trimming removed 3 bases from V and 8 bases from J, with 13 bases in between. Looked up from germline, CDR1 is GTSNPN and CDR2 is SVGIG (reference sequence). This CDR3 spans 12 amino acids.

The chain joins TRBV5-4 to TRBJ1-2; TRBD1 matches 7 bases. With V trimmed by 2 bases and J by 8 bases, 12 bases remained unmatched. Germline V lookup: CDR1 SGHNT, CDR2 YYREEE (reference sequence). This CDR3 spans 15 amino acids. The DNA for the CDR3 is TGTGCCAGCAGCTTCGAGACAGGGCCCCTAGAAGGCTACACCTTC. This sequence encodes CASSFETGPLEGYTF.

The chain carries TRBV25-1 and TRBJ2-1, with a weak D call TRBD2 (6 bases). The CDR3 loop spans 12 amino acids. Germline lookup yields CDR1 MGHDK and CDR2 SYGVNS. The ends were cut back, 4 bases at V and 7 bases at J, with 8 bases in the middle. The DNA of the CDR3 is TGTGCCAGCAGTGCTAGCGTGAATGAGCAGTTCTTC. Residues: CASSASVNEQFF.

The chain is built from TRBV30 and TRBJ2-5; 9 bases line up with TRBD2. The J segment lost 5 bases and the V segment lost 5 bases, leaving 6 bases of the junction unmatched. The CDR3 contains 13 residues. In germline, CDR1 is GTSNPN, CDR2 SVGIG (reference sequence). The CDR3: CAWCGGAGETQYF. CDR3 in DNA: TGTGCCTGGTGCGGGGGGGCCGGGGAGACCCAGTACTTC.

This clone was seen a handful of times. CDR3 loop: CASSYGQYSSTDTQYF. The CDR3, as DNA: TGCGCCAGCAGCTACGGACAGTACTCTAGCACAGATACGCAGTATTTT. This chain connects TRBV5-1 to TRBJ2-3; TRBD1 might be the D (6 bases). Trimming stripped 3 bases from V and 0 bases from J, with 14 bases between. The germline CDR1 and CDR2 sequences are SGHRS and YFSETQ. There are 16 residues in the CDR3.

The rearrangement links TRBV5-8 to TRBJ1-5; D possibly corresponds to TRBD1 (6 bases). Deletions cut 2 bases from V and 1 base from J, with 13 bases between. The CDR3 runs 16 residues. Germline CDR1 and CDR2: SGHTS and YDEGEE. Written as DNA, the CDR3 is TGTGCCAGCAGCTTATACCAGGGGCAGAGCAATCAGCCCCAGCATTTT. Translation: CASSLYQGQSNQPQHF.

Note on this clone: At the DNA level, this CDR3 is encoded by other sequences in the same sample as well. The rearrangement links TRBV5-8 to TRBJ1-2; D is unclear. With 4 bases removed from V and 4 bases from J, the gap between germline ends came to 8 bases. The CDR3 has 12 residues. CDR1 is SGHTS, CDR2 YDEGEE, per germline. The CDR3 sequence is CASSLRGYGYTF. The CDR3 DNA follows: TGTGCCAGCAGCCTGCGTGGCTATGGCTACACCTTC.

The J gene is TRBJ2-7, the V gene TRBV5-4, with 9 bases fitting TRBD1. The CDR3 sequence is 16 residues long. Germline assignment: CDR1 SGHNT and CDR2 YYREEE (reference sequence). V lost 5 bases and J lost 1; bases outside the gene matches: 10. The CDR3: CASRHKPGQGSYEQYF. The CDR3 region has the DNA TGTGCCAGCAGACATAAACCGGGACAGGGATCCTACGAGCAGTACTTC.

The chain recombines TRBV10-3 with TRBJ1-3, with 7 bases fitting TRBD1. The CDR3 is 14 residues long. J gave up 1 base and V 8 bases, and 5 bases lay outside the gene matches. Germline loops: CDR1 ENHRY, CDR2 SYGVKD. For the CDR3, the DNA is TGTGCCATCGCGACAGGGTTGTCTGGAAACACCATATATTTT. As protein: CAIATGLSGNTIYF.

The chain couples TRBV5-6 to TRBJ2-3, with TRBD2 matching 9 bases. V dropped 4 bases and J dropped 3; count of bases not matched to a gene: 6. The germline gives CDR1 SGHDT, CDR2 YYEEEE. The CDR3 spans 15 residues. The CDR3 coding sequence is TGTGCCAGCAGCCGCGGGGGGGCGAGTACAGATACGCAGTATTTT. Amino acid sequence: CASSRGGASTDTQYF. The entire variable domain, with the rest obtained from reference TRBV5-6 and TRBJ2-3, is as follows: DAGVTQSPTHLIKTRGQQVTLRCSPKSGHDTVSWYQQALGQGPQFIFQYYEEEERQRGNFPDRFSGHQFPNYSSELNVNALLLGDSALYLCASSRGGASTDTQYFGPGTRLTVL.

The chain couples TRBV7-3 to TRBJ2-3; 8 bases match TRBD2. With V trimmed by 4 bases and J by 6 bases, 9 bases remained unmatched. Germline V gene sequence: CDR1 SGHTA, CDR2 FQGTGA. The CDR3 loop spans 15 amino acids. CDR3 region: CASSSFDSGADTQYF. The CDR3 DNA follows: TGTGCCAGCAGCTCATTCGATAGCGGGGCCGATACGCAGTATTTT.

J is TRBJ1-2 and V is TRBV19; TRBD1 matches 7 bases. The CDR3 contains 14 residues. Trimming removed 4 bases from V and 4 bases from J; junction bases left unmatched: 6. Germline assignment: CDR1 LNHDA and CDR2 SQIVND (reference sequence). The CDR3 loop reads CASSRMGQLYGYTF. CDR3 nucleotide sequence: TGTGCCAGTAGTAGAATGGGACAGCTCTATGGCTACACCTTC.

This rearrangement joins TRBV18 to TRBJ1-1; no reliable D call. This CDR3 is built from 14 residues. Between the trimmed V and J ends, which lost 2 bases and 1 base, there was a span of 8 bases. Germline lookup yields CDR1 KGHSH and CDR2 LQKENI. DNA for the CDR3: TGTGCCAGCTCACCAGGGGAGTGGAACACTGAAGCTTTCTTT. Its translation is CASSPGEWNTEAFF.

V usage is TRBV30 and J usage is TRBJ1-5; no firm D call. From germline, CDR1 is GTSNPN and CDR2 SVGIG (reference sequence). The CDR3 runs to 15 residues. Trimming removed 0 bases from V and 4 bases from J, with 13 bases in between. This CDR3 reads CAWSVPRLLNQPQHF. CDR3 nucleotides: TGTGCCTGGAGTGTACCGAGACTGCTTAATCAGCCCCAGCATTTT.

The CDR3 DNA sequence: TGTGCCAGCAGCGACCAACAGGGGGCGGGGGAGACCCAGTACTTC. Amino acid sequence: CASSDQQGAGETQYF. The rearrangement joins TRBV9 to TRBJ2-5; TRBD1 matches at 9 bases. Germline CDR1 is SGDLS and CDR2 is YYNGEE. This CDR3 is 15 amino acids long. After removal of 3 bases from V and 5 bases from J, the junction contained 8 bases not matched to a gene.

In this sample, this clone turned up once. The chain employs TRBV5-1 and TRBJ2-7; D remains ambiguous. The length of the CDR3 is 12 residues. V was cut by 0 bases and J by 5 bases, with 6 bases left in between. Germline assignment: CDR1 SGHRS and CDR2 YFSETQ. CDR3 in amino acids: CASSLASDEQYF. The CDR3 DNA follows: TGCGCCAGCAGCTTGGCCAGTGACGAGCAGTACTTC.

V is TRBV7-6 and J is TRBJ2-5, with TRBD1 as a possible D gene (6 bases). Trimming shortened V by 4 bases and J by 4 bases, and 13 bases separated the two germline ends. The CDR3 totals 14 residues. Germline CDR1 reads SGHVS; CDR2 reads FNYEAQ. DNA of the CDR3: TGTGCCAGCAGCTGGGGGCAAGGACGAGAGACCCAGTACTTC. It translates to CASSWGQGRETQYF.

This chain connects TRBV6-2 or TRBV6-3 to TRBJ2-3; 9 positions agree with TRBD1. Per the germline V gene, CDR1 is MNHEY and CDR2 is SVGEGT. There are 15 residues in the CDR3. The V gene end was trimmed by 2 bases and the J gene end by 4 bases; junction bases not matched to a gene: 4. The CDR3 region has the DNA TGTGCCAGCAGTTACGGAAGACAGGGGGCAGATACGCAGTATTTT. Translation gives CASSYGRQGADTQYF.

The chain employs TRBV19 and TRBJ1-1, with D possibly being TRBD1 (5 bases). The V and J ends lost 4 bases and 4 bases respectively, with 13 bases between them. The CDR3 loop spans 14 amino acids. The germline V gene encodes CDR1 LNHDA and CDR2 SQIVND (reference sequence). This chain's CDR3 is CASSTPQEFTEAFF. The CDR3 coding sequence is TGTGCCAGTAGTACGCCACAGGAGTTCACTGAAGCTTTCTTT.

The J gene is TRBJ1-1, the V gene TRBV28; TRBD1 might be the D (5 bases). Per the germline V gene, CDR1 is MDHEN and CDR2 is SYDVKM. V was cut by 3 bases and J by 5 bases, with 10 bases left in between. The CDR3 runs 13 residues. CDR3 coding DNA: TGTGCCAGCAGTTTGGGGCTTGGGACTGAAGCTTTCTTT. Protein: CASSLGLGTEAFF.

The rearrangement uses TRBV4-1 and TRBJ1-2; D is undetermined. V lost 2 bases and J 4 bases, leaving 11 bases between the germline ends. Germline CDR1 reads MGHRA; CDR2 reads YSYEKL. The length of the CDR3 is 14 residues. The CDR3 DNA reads TGCGCCAGCAGCCAACCTGGGCTTAGCTATGGCTACACCTTC. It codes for CASSQPGLSYGYTF.

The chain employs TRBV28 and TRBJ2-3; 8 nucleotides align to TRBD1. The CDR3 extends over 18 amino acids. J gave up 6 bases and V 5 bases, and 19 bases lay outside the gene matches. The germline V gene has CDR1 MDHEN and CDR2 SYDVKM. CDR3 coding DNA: TGTGCCAGCAGTAGGAGGGACAGGTGGGGAGACCTCTGGGATACGCAGTATTTT. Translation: CASSRRDRWGDLWDTQYF.

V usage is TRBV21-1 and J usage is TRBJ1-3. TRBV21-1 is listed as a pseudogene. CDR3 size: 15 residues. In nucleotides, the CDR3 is TGTGCCAGCAGCATCGGACTGTTCTCTGGAAACACCATATATTTT. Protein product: CASSIGLFSGNTIYF.

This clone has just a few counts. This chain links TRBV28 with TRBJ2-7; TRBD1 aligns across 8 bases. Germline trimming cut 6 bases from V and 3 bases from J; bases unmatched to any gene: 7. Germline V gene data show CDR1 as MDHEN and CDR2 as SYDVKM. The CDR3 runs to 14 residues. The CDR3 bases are TGTGCCAGCAGGTTAACAGGGGGTCTCTACGAGCAGTACTTC. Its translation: CASRLTGGLYEQYF.

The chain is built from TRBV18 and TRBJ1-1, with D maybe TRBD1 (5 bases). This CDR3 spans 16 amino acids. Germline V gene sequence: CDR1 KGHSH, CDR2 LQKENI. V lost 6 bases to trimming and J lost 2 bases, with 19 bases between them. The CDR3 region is CASSKRGREINTEAFF. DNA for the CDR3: TGTGCCAGCTCCAAGCGGGGCAGGGAAATTAACACTGAAGCTTTCTTT.

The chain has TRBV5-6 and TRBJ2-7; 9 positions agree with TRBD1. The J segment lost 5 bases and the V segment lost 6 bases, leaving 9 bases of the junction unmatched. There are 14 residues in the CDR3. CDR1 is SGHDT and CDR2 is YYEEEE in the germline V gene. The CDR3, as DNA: TGTGCCAGCACCAGGGGGACAGGGCCCAACGAGCAGTACTTC. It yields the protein CASTRGTGPNEQYF.